The 30 T cell receptor beta chains below all came from one sample that was sequenced in a study of OX40 agonist ivuxolimab in advanced cancers. Libraries were prepared through the immunoSEQ multiplex PCR assay. Not all clones reach the TCRdb copy of this immuneACCESS table, which keeps in-frame sequences only. Checked studies attribute under half of the gap to unresolved V genes and leave the rest unexplained. This sample gives approximately 92,000 clones in total; approximately 95% of them show up just once. Approximately 2% of the sample is taken by the ten largest. The sequences come from CD4+ or CD8+ T cells sorted from blood, collected in a trial of the OX40 agonist ivuxolimab. These receptors all stem from an adult with an advanced solid tumor such as melanoma, head and neck, liver or kidney cancer.

The chain employs TRBV2 and TRBJ2-3; D may correspond to TRBD1 or TRBD2 (5 bases each). The length of the CDR3 is 15 residues. CDR1 is SNHLY and CDR2 is FYNNEI in the germline V gene. Trimming pared 1 base from V and 2 bases from J, leaving 10 bases between. CDR3 nucleotide sequence: TGTGCCAGCAGTGAAGGGGGGATTTCCACAGATACGCAGTATTTT. This translates into CASSEGGISTDTQYF.

This chain uses TRBV9 with TRBJ2-3; the D gene is possibly TRBD2 (5 bases). Trimming cost V 4 bases and J 2 bases, with 8 bases left between them. The CDR3 spans 13 residues. Germline values: CDR1 SGDLS, CDR2 YYNGEE. The DNA for the CDR3 is TGTGCCAGCAGCATTAGCGACACAGATACGCAGTATTTT. It is translated as CASSISDTDTQYF.

V gene TRBV15 combines with J gene TRBJ1-3; no definite D call. This CDR3 is 16 amino acids long. The germline V gene has CDR1 LNHNV and CDR2 YYDKDF (reference sequence). V lost 0 bases and J lost 0, with 9 bases in between. The CDR3 sequence is CATSRERVGSGNTIYF. The CDR3, as DNA: TGTGCCACCAGCAGAGAGCGGGTCGGCTCTGGAAACACCATATATTTT.

The CDR3 loop reads CASRQQGETEAFF. The CDR3 nucleotides are TGTGCCAGCAGGCAACAGGGAGAAACTGAAGCTTTCTTT. The rearrangement joins TRBV27 to TRBJ1-1; the D gene is possibly TRBD1 (6 bases). This CDR3 spans 13 amino acids. The germline V and J ends were trimmed by 6 bases and 5 bases, with 13 bases remaining between them. Germline CDR1 and CDR2: MNHEY and SMNVEV (reference sequence).

The chain links TRBV5-4 to TRBJ2-7; D remains ambiguous. The V gene's germline CDR1 is SGHNT and CDR2 YYREEE (reference sequence). The germline V and J ends were trimmed by 4 bases and 5 bases, with 7 bases remaining between them. The CDR3 is made up of 11 amino acids. CDR3 sequence: CASSMGDEQYF. In DNA, the CDR3 is TGTGCCAGCAGCATGGGTGACGAGCAGTACTTC.

In its sample, this clone was seen once. The chain links TRBV28 to TRBJ2-7, with no clear D. The germline CDR1 and CDR2 sequences are MDHEN and SYDVKM. The CDR3 sequence is 13 residues long. V lost 5 bases, J lost 5 bases, and 13 bases lay in between. The CDR3 loop is CASSPFVGHEQYF. CDR3 in DNA: TGTGCCAGCAGTCCTTTCGTTGGGCACGAGCAGTACTTC.

This chain links TRBV7-9 with TRBJ1-2, with D perhaps TRBD1 (5 bases). The CDR3 sequence is 13 residues long. Germline assignment: CDR1 SEHNR and CDR2 FQNEAQ (reference sequence). The V end was cut by 2 bases, the J end by 5 bases, with 9 bases between. This chain's CDR3 is CASSLSDSYGYTF. Here the CDR3 DNA reads TGTGCCAGCAGCTTATCCGACAGTTATGGCTACACCTTC.

The chain employs TRBV7-3 and TRBJ2-5; D tentatively fits TRBD1 or TRBD2 (5 bases each). The CDR3 extends over 15 amino acids. CDR1 is SGHTA, CDR2 FQGTGA, per germline. The V end lost 1 base, the J end lost 4 bases, and 13 bases lay between the germline ends. CDR3 amino acids: CASSLKASGGETQYF. Written as DNA, the CDR3 is TGTGCCAGCAGCTTAAAAGCTAGTGGGGGAGAGACCCAGTACTTC.

The genes are TRBV4-1 and TRBJ2-1; D is ambiguous. Trimming shortened V by 0 bases and J by 4 bases, and 7 bases separated the two germline ends. The CDR3 is 14 amino acids. Germline assignment: CDR1 MGHRA and CDR2 YSYEKL. CDR3 region: CASSQETGYNEQFF. The CDR3 DNA is TGCGCCAGCAGCCAAGAAACGGGTTACAATGAGCAGTTCTTC.

The chain recombines TRBV6-5 with TRBJ2-7, with D unresolved. There are 13 residues in the CDR3. V shed 8 bases and J shed 3 bases, with 14 bases lying between them. Germline CDR1 reads MNHEY; CDR2 reads SVGAGI. The CDR3 region has the DNA TGTGCCAGCCGGGCAGGCGTTAACTACGAGCAGTACTTC. Translating gives CASRAGVNYEQYF.

The CDR3, as DNA: TGTGCCAGCAGCGGGTCATCGGTTTTCACCTTC. The encoded protein is CASSGSSVFTF. V and J are TRBV5-6 and TRBJ1-2; no clear D. The germline V and J ends were trimmed by 4 bases and 13 bases, with 14 bases remaining between them. In germline, CDR1 is SGHDT, CDR2 YYEEEE. This CDR3 is built from 11 residues.

V and J are TRBV28 and TRBJ1-1; D possibly corresponds to TRBD1 (5 bases). The CDR3 extends over 13 amino acids. Germline V gene sequence: CDR1 MDHEN, CDR2 SYDVKM. Trimming removed 3 bases from V and 11 bases from J, with 16 bases in between. The CDR3 DNA reads as TGTGCCAGCAGTTTGGTAATGGGGGAGGGGGCTTTCTTT. Translating it yields CASSLVMGEGAFF.

This clone was seen once. The chain couples TRBV2 to TRBJ2-1; the match to TRBD2 covers 11 bases. Germline values: CDR1 SNHLY, CDR2 FYNNEI. The CDR3 loop spans 13 amino acids. Germline trimming cut 4 bases from V and 10 bases from J; bases unmatched to any gene: 3. The CDR3 sequence is CASSGLAGGEQFF. CDR3 sequence (DNA): TGTGCCAGCAGTGGCCTAGCGGGAGGAGAGCAGTTCTTC.

CDR3 sequence (DNA): TGTGCCAGCAGGACAGAGACAGTCCACGTCGACAATACGCAGTATTTT. This gives the protein CASRTETVHVDNTQYF. The rearrangement joins TRBV2 to TRBJ2-3; TRBD1 might be the D (5 bases). This CDR3 is built from 16 residues. The germline V gene encodes CDR1 SNHLY and CDR2 FYNNEI. V dropped 6 bases and J dropped 7 bases, with 23 bases sitting between them.

The chain couples TRBV28 to TRBJ2-3, with TRBD2 as a possible D gene (5 bases). There are 17 residues in the CDR3. The ends were cut back, 10 bases at V and 5 bases at J, with 28 bases in the middle. The germline gives CDR1 MDHEN, CDR2 SYDVKM. The CDR3 protein is CATEPGEFALSGDTQYF. In DNA form, the CDR3 reads TGTGCCACCGAACCCGGGGAATTCGCACTTTCGGGAGATACGCAGTATTTT.

V and J are TRBV4-1 and TRBJ2-7; no clear D gene. The CDR3 length is 15 residues. V gave up 0 bases and J gave up 3 bases, with 12 bases separating them. CDR1 and CDR2 from the germline V gene are MGHRA and YSYEKL. The CDR3 DNA follows: TGCGCCAGCAGCCAAGATCTTAAAGTGGTCTACGAGCAGTACTTC. This translates into CASSQDLKVVYEQYF.

The chain is built from TRBV6-5 and TRBJ2-1, with D possibly TRBD2 on 6 matching bases. Germline V gives CDR1 MNHEY, CDR2 SVGAGI. This CDR3 is 13 amino acids long. V lost 8 bases and J lost 2, with 10 bases in between. The CDR3 spells CASGQRAYNEQFF. CDR3 sequence (DNA): TGTGCCAGCGGGCAGCGGGCCTACAATGAGCAGTTCTTC.

V gene TRBV5-4 combines with J gene TRBJ2-1, with 8 bases fitting TRBD2. The junction had 5 bases not matched to a gene; V was cut back by 2 bases and J by 7 bases. The CDR3 extends over 14 amino acids. Germline V gene sequence: CDR1 SGHNT, CDR2 YYREEE (reference sequence). For the CDR3, the DNA is TGTGCCAGCAGCTTAGCGGGAGTGTATAATGAGCAGTTCTTC. Amino acids: CASSLAGVYNEQFF. The full variable domain, rest sourced from reference TRBV5-4 and TRBJ2-1, is ETGVTQSPTHLIKTRGQQVTLRCSSQSGHNTVSWYQQALGQGPQFIFQYYREEENGRGNFPPRFSGLQFPNYSSELNVNALELDDSALYLCASSLAGVYNEQFFGPGTRLTVL.

This chain links TRBV5-5 with TRBJ1-6; 9 bases agree with TRBD1. The CDR3 is 14 residues long. The germline V gene has CDR1 SGHKS and CDR2 YYEKEE (reference sequence). Losses at the gene ends were 5 bases for V and 7 bases for J; bases not matched to a gene: 4. This CDR3 reads CASRTGTGNSPLHF. For the CDR3, the DNA is TGTGCCAGCAGGACCGGGACAGGGAATTCACCCCTCCACTTT.

This chain uses TRBV6-1 with TRBJ1-2, with no clear D. Germline-derived CDR1 and CDR2 are MNHNS and SASEGT. CDR3 size: 14 residues. Trimming took off 4 bases at V and 4 bases at J, with 13 bases between the two ends. The CDR3 spells CASSGYSIFYGYTF. Here the CDR3 DNA reads TGTGCCAGCAGTGGATACAGTATTTTCTATGGCTACACCTTC.

The chain joins TRBV9 to TRBJ1-2; tentatively, D is TRBD1 (5 bases). Germline-derived CDR1 and CDR2 are SGDLS and YYNGEE. The CDR3 is 15 residues long. Trimming pared 3 bases from V and 8 bases from J, leaving 20 bases between. CDR3 sequence: CASSGDLGPPGGYTF. The CDR3 DNA reads TGTGCCAGCAGCGGGGACTTAGGGCCCCCGGGAGGCTACACCTTC. Full variable domain (missing parts from reference TRBV9 and TRBJ1-2): DSGVTQTPKHLITATGQRVTLRCSPRSGDLSVYWYQQSLDQGLQFLIQYYNGEERAKGNILERFSAQQFPDLHSELNLSSLELGDSALYFCASSGDLGPPGGYTFGSGTRLTVV.

The V gene is TRBV4-3, the J gene TRBJ2-3; no firm D call. The CDR3 length is 13 residues. V was shortened by 3 bases and J by 4 bases, with 8 bases between the two germline ends. Per the germline V gene, CDR1 is LGHNA and CDR2 is YSLEER. CDR3 amino acids: CASSHFVPDTQYF. CDR3 coding DNA: TGCGCCAGCAGCCATTTTGTTCCAGATACGCAGTATTTT.

The chain joins TRBV5-6 to TRBJ2-2; unclear D gene. The CDR3 contains 12 residues. Trimming shortened V by 2 bases and J by 6 bases, and 5 bases separated the two germline ends. CDR1 SGHDT and CDR2 YYEEEE come from the germline V gene. The CDR3 loop is CASSFSPGELFF. The CDR3 nucleotides are TGTGCCAGCAGCTTTTCTCCCGGGGAGCTGTTTTTT.

The chain links TRBV7-2 to TRBJ1-3; 10 bases are a match to TRBD1. This CDR3 has 16 residues. V was clipped by 3 bases and J by 3 bases; unmatched bases: 5. Per germline, CDR1 SGHTA and CDR2 FQGNSA. CDR3 sequence reads: CASSLRTGGIGNTIYF. The CDR3 DNA follows: TGTGCCAGCAGCTTGAGGACAGGGGGTATTGGAAACACCATATATTTT.

The rearrangement uses TRBV6-5 and TRBJ1-2; D is perhaps TRBD1 (5 bases). V lost 10 bases and J 1 base, leaving 10 bases between the germline ends. Germline CDR1 is MNHEY and CDR2 is SVGAGI. The CDR3 sequence is 12 residues long. The CDR3 DNA sequence: TGTGCCATCCTAGGGGTTAACTATGGCTACACCTTC. Translated, it gives CAILGVNYGYTF.

Of note for this clone: Sequence at one end of the junction differs from germline and may be a read error. The rearrangement links TRBV18 to TRBJ2-3; TRBD1 matches 7 bases. This CDR3 has 14 residues. Germline loops: CDR1 KGHSH, CDR2 LQKENI. The CDR3 protein is CASSPPGQPLSRDF. Here the CDR3 DNA reads TGTGCCAGCTCACCACCGGGACAGCCCCTCTCGCGGGATTTT.

V is TRBV21-1 and J is TRBJ1-1; whether TRBD1, the table's D call, matches the DNA was not checked. TRBV21-1 is reported as a pseudogene. There are 15 residues in the CDR3. The CDR3 is CASSTRQGVCTEAFF. The CDR3 DNA reads TGTGCCAGCAGCACCCGACAGGGGGTTTGTACTGAAGCTTTCTTT.

The chain has TRBV9 and TRBJ1-3; weak D call: TRBD1 (6 bases). This CDR3 contains 14 residues. Germline CDR1 is SGDLS and CDR2 is YYNGEE. Trimming left V 3 bases short and J 2 bases short, with 9 bases between. DNA of the CDR3: TGTGCCAGCAGCGATGGGACACCTGGAAACACCATATATTTT. It yields the protein CASSDGTPGNTIYF.

The J gene is TRBJ2-7, the V gene TRBV15; the D gene could be TRBD1 or TRBD2 (6 bases each). Germline V lookup: CDR1 LNHNV, CDR2 YYDKDF (reference sequence). The length of the CDR3 is 15 residues. V lost 0 bases, J lost 2 bases, and 11 bases lay in between. CDR3 sequence reads: CATSRDRGDPYEQYF. CDR3 nucleotides: TGTGCCACCAGCAGAGATAGGGGGGATCCCTACGAGCAGTACTTC.

This chain connects TRBV7-8 to TRBJ1-5, with 9 bases fitting TRBD1. CDR1 and CDR2 from the germline V gene are SGHVS and FQNEAQ. The CDR3 spans 15 residues. The V gene end was trimmed by 4 bases and the J gene end by 7 bases; junction bases not matched to a gene: 8. This CDR3 is CASSSATGGSQPQHF. Written as DNA, the CDR3 is TGTGCCAGCAGCTCCGCGACAGGGGGAAGCCAGCCCCAGCATTTT. The whole variable domain, filled in from reference TRBV7-8 and TRBJ1-5, reads GAGVSQSPRYKVAKRGQDVALRCDPISGHVSLFWYQQALGQGPEFLTYFQNEAQLDKSGLPSDRFFAERPEGSVSTLKIQRTQQEDSAVYLCASSSATGGSQPQHFGDGTRLSIL.